This T cell receptor beta chain originates from a study of CD8 T cells in Susac syndrome. This clonotype has more than one count but fewer than ten. Random hexamers were used to reverse transcribe the RNA input (0.5 to 1 ug). Amplification of TCR beta CDR3 by immunoSEQ multiplex PCR spanned 54 Vbeta and 13 Jbeta. TCRdb used MiXCR to reprocess the immunoSEQ multiplex PCR reads, holding one entry per CDR3 protein. The sample has hundreds of thousands of distinct CDR3 sequences; about 95% are singletons. The V end was cut by 3 bases, the J end by 4 bases, with 9 bases between. Germline V gene sequence: CDR1 DFQATT, CDR2 SNEGSKA (reference sequence). This CDR3 has 12 residues.

The sequence was collected from a human donor with multiple sclerosis. Sequenced sample: CD4+ T cells from PBMCs. V gene TRBV20-1 combines with J gene TRBJ1-1, with unresolved D. For the CDR3, the DNA is TGCAGTGCTAGGCCCATGGGCACTGAAGCTTTCTTT. Translation: CSARPMGTEAFF.